Listed below are T cell receptor beta chains from one sample, sequenced in a study of vaccination effects on CD4 cells after COVID-19. TCRdb's table, derived via immunoSEQ multiplex PCR, lists solely in-frame clones and lacks some. The sample lists approximately 24,000 clones, roughly 80% seen once, with about 24% in the top ten. No antigen is known for these receptors. The input for sequencing was CD4+ T cells from PBMCs cultured with HCoV-NL63 spike peptides, taken after COVID-19 vaccination. Receptor source: a human donor who received a COVID-19 vaccine. Both conserved end residues are part of each CDR3. A D gene is named only where the DNA matches it firmly. Clone size is shown for a subset of rows, as once, few, many or a class of expanded clone.

v_gene: TRBV12-3/TRBV12-4
abundance: NA
d_gene: NA
j_gene: TRBJ1-5
CDR3nt: TGTGCCAGCAGACCCACAGGGAATCAGCCCCAGCATTTT
CDR3aa: CASRPTGNQPQHF

v_gene: TRBV6-5
abundance: once
d_gene: TRBD1
j_gene: TRBJ1-5
CDR3nt: TGTAAGACAGGGGATAGCAATCAGCCCCAGCATTTT
CDR3aa: CKTGDSNQPQHF

v_gene: TRBV4-3
abundance: NA
d_gene: NA
j_gene: TRBJ2-2
CDR3nt: TGCGCCAGCAGCCAAGACCGGACGCACACCGGGGAGCTGTTTTTT
CDR3aa: CASSQDRTHTGELFF

v_gene: TRBV6-4
abundance: NA
d_gene: NA
j_gene: TRBJ1-1
CDR3nt: TGTGCCAGCCGCTCGGGGGGCTTTCTCTCCGAAGCTTTCTTT
CDR3aa: CASRSGGFLSEAFF

v_gene: TRBV30
abundance: NA
d_gene: NA
j_gene: TRBJ1-2
CDR3nt: TGTGCCTGGAGTGTAGAGAGGGGATGGGGCGGCTACACCTTC
CDR3aa: CAWSVERGWGGYTF

v_gene: TRBV30
abundance: few
d_gene: NA
j_gene: TRBJ1-6
CDR3nt: TGTGCCTGGAGTCACAGGAAAACCCTCCACTTT
CDR3aa: CAWSHRKTLHF

v_gene: TRBV7-2
abundance: few
d_gene: NA
j_gene: TRBJ1-1
CDR3nt: TGTGCCAGCAGCTTTAGGTCAGGGTGGAACACTGAAGCTTTCTTT
CDR3aa: CASSFRSGWNTEAFF

v_gene: TRBV19
abundance: once
d_gene: NA
j_gene: TRBJ2-2
CDR3nt: TGTGCCAGTAGGGTTGACACCGGGGAGCTGTTTTTT
CDR3aa: CASRVDTGELFF

v_gene: TRBV7-9
abundance: NA
d_gene: NA
j_gene: TRBJ1-1
CDR3nt: TGTGCCAGCTCCCAGGGACGGGACACTGAAGCTTTCTTT
CDR3aa: CASSQGRDTEAFF

v_gene: TRBV25-1
abundance: NA
d_gene: NA
j_gene: TRBJ1-5
CDR3nt: TGTGCCAGCAGTGGGGGGGGGACCAATCAGCCCCAGCATTTT
CDR3aa: CASSGGGTNQPQHF

v_gene: TRBV3-1/TRBV3-2
abundance: NA
d_gene: NA
j_gene: TRBJ1-1
CDR3nt: TGTGCCTCGAAAGGGATCACTGAAGCTTTCTTT
CDR3aa: CASKGITEAFF

v_gene: TRBV7-8
abundance: NA
d_gene: TRBD2
j_gene: TRBJ2-1
CDR3nt: TGTGCCAGCAGCCCGGTCCATAGGCTAGCGGGAGGAGAGGAGCAGTTCTTC
CDR3aa: CASSPVHRLAGGEEQFF

v_gene: TRBV6-1
abundance: NA
d_gene: NA
j_gene: TRBJ1-5
CDR3nt: TGTGCCAGCAGTGAAGCAATAGGGACCCCCAATCAGCCCCAGCATTTT
CDR3aa: CASSEAIGTPNQPQHF

v_gene: TRBV3-1/TRBV3-2
abundance: NA
d_gene: NA
j_gene: TRBJ1-2
CDR3nt: TGTGCCAGCAGCCAAGGTCTGACGGCAAACTATGGCTACACCTTC
CDR3aa: CASSQGLTANYGYTF

v_gene: TRBV5-6
abundance: NA
d_gene: NA
j_gene: TRBJ1-5
CDR3nt: TGTGCCAGCAGCTTGAGGGTGGAGGGCAATCAGCCCCAGCATTTT
CDR3aa: CASSLRVEGNQPQHF

v_gene: TRBV5-1
abundance: few
d_gene: NA
j_gene: TRBJ1-1
CDR3nt: TGCGCCAGCAGCTTGAGGGCCAGCAACACTGAAGCTTTCTTT
CDR3aa: CASSLRASNTEAFF

v_gene: TRBV2
abundance: NA
d_gene: NA
j_gene: TRBJ2-5
CDR3nt: TGTGCCAGCAGTGCCGGGAGATCGGGGGAGACCCAGTACTTC
CDR3aa: CASSAGRSGETQYF

v_gene: TRBV5-1
abundance: once
d_gene: TRBD2
j_gene: TRBJ2-1
CDR3nt: TGCGCCAGCCGTTACGGGACTAGGAGGGAGAATGAGCAGTTCTTC
CDR3aa: CASRYGTRRENEQFF

v_gene: TRBV4-1
abundance: NA
d_gene: NA
j_gene: TRBJ2-7
CDR3nt: TGCGCCAGCAGCCAAGTCCCCAGTTACGGATTGGCCTACGAGCAGTACTTC
CDR3aa: CASSQVPSYGLAYEQYF

v_gene: TRBV10-3
abundance: once
d_gene: NA
j_gene: TRBJ2-1
CDR3nt: TGTGCCATCTCGGGTCTGAGCTCCTACAATGAGCAGTTCTTC
CDR3aa: CAISGLSSYNEQFF

v_gene: TRBV27
abundance: NA
d_gene: TRBD2
j_gene: TRBJ2-1
CDR3nt: TGTGCCAGCAGTCCGGGAGCGGGAGTCGGTGAGCAGTTCTTC
CDR3aa: CASSPGAGVGEQFF

v_gene: TRBV19
abundance: NA
d_gene: NA
j_gene: TRBJ2-1
CDR3nt: TGTGCCAGCAGTATTTTAGACCCGGGCAGGAATGAGCAGTTCTTC
CDR3aa: CASSILDPGRNEQFF

v_gene: TRBV12-5
abundance: NA
d_gene: NA
j_gene: TRBJ1-6
CDR3nt: TGTGCTAGTGCTTCGACGGTCTATAATTCACCCCTCCACTTT
CDR3aa: CASASTVYNSPLHF

v_gene: TRBV27
abundance: NA
d_gene: NA
j_gene: TRBJ1-2
CDR3nt: TGTGCCAGCAGTACGGGTGGGGGCGGAGGCTACACCTTC
CDR3aa: CASSTGGGGGYTF

v_gene: TRBV3-1/TRBV3-2
abundance: NA
d_gene: NA
j_gene: TRBJ1-2
CDR3nt: TGTGCCAGCAGCCCCGGACATCCACAAGCTAACTATGGCTACACCTTC
CDR3aa: CASSPGHPQANYGYTF

v_gene: TRBV3-1/TRBV3-2
abundance: NA
d_gene: NA
j_gene: TRBJ1-1
CDR3nt: TGTGCCAGCAGCCACAGAGGGTGGAACACTGAAGCTTTCTTT
CDR3aa: CASSHRGWNTEAFF

v_gene: TRBV10-3
abundance: NA
d_gene: NA
j_gene: TRBJ2-7
CDR3nt: TGTGCCATCAGTGAGCCGGGATCCGAGCAGTACTTC
CDR3aa: CAISEPGSEQYF

v_gene: TRBV6-5
abundance: few
d_gene: TRBD1
j_gene: TRBJ1-1
CDR3nt: TGTGCCAGCAGTCACAGGGGGAACACTGAAGCTTTCTTT
CDR3aa: CASSHRGNTEAFF

v_gene: TRBV7-2
abundance: NA
d_gene: NA
j_gene: TRBJ1-1
CDR3nt: TGTGCCAGCAGCTCTACCCGGAGGGGTTTCGGCACTGAAGCTTTCTTT
CDR3aa: CASSSTRRGFGTEAFF

v_gene: TRBV28
abundance: NA
d_gene: TRBD1
j_gene: TRBJ1-1
CDR3nt: TGTGCCAGCAGTTCCGGACAGGGGAGTACTGAAGCTTTCTTT
CDR3aa: CASSSGQGSTEAFF